This section outlines one TCR beta chain sequence together with its context. What it binds is unknown. This sample was included in a study of CXCR3-negative and CXCR3-positive naive CD8 T cells. Study background: Overall TRB read output was around 130 million, and each library contained about 1.5 +/- 0.3 million reads. Overall study results and limits: Diversity proved comparably high across both naive subsets and much lower in memory CD8+ cells. More hydrophobic TRB CDR3s were found in CXCR3-positive naive cells than in CXCR3-negative naive cells.

5' RACE with UMI labels generated the TRB cDNA libraries. TCRdb reprocessed the 5' RACE reads; each CDR3 protein has one entry and no DNA is given. The listing contains about 120,000 distinct CDR3 sequences. Germline CDR1 is KGHSH and CDR2 is LQKENI. This CDR3 has 13 amino acids. Sequenced input: naive CXCR3- CD8+ T cells from blood. Subset meaning: CD45RO-CCR7+CD27+CD95- naive CD8+ T cells lacking CXCR3 (TNR3-). The gene calls are TRBV18 and TRBJ2-7. The clonotype originates from a human donor in good health. Some clones in this sample may be carry-over from other donors' samples. The CDR3 is CASSPDTTYEQYF. Filled out from reference TRBV18 and TRBJ2-7, the complete variable domain reads NAGVMQNPRHLVRRRGQEARLRCSPMKGHSHVYWYRQLPEEGLKFMVYLQKENIIDESGMPKERFSAEFPKEGPSILRIQQVVRGDSAAYFCASSPDTTYEQYFGPGTRLTVT.